Sequencing of this T cell receptor beta chain was carried out in a study of T cells expressing NK-cell markers (TCRdb year 2020). Regarding the study in general: In sorted CD3+CD56+NKG2C+, CD3+CD56+NKG2C- and CD3+CD56-NKG2C+ T-cell subsets from eight donors, TCR beta-chain repertoires were profiled. The study sequenced eight donors, all healthy volunteers chosen at random: three men and five women. The libraries were sequenced on Illumina HiSeq 2000/2500, MiSeq or NextSeq, producing 2 x 150 bp reads. Of the eight sequenced donors, seven were found to be HCMV-seropositive and one was found to be HCMV-seronegative. General conclusions and limits of the study: Those dominant clonotypes were again the most abundant among CD3+CD56-NKG2C+ cells in a handful of donors, at roughly 25-60.1%. In about 6 donors, the dominant CD3+CD56+NKG2C+ clonotypes were found to rank among the top 10 CD8+ clonotypes and to make up roughly 1.0-7.0% of CD8+ T cells. Whether the expanded NKG2C-expressing T cell clones were specific for HCMV antigens was left unclear.

A commercial ELISA kit detecting HCMV-specific IgG in serum was used to determine HCMV serostatus. Peripheral blood mononuclear cells were isolated from blood by Ficoll density gradient centrifugation. Sequenced on an Illumina HiSeq 2000. The TCR beta cDNA libraries were made using 5'RACE template switching, a step that added both a universal primer site and unique molecular identifiers. Synthesis of cDNA was primed from the TCR beta constant segment and was followed by two consecutive PCR amplification steps. In the authors' own workflow: MIGEC was used to demultiplex reads and group reads by UMI, and MiTCR was used to assemble and quantify clonotypes. Only TCR cDNA sequences supported by at least two reads were kept to exclude erroneous sequences. The tcR package was used for downstream repertoire analysis, and clonotypes were matched across fractions by CDR3 nucleotide sequence plus V segment. VDJmatch was used to annotate antigen specificity against VDJdb, with one amino acid substitution in CDR3 allowed. Reads reprocessed by TCRdb are summarized as one entry per CDR3 protein sequence, and DNA is absent. TCRdb, not the original authors, processed these V and J calls. The sample has about 150,000 distinct CDR3 sequences on record. The top ten clones comprise around 20% of the sample.

The CDR3 runs 14 residues from the cysteine to the phenylalanine. The entry carries no DNA sequence. CDR1 and CDR2, per the germline V gene (reference sequence), are LGHDT and YNNKEL. As for this clonotype: Its target antigen remains unknown.

This receptor was identified in a man aged 18-75 years in good health. Rearrangement joined TRBV3-1 to TRBJ2-1; TCRdb reports TRBD1, a call that lacks DNA to check it against. The sequencing sample was made of blood T cells: a sorted CD56 or NKG2C T cell subset, CD4+ or CD8+ T cells, or bulk PBMC T cells (not recorded which). For the CDR3, the sequence is CASSQARGRDEQFF.